The sample holds a few counts of the clone carrying this TCR beta chain. No antigen is known for it. This sample is part of a study of T cell repertoires in cytomegalovirus infection. Study-wide context: HLA-B-restricted CMV epitopes that are well studied, plus recently identified HLA-C-restricted ones, were used by the study. It can be stated that public TCR beta signatures indicated CMV infection as well as a matching HLA type.

TCRdb re-called the reads with MiXCR, one entry per CDR3 protein. Seen here are under 450,000 distinct CDR3 sequences, approximately 30% observed once, and the top ten hold roughly 13%. Deletions cut 0 bases from V and 0 bases from J, with 23 bases between. Germline V CDR1 and CDR2: SGHTA, FQGNSA. The length of the CDR3 is 20 residues. Broader study findings: CMV carriers with the relevant HLA were identified by cumulative public TCR beta family frequency. Across the ex vivo response, the dominant clonotypes were HLA-C-restricted CMV-specific TCR beta clonotypes.

Sequenced here: cultured PBMCs, sampled from culture after CMV antigen stimulation. The TCR comes from a human donor in good health (CMV status not recorded). Some clones in this sample may be carry-over from other donors' samples. The chain uses TRBV7-2 and TRBJ2-5; TRBD1 or TRBD2 may be the D gene (5 bases each). CDR3 sequence: CASSLAHVPPRERDQETQYF. CDR3 bases: TGTGCCAGCAGCTTAGCGCACGTCCCCCCCAGGGAGAGGGACCAAGAGACCCAGTACTTC.